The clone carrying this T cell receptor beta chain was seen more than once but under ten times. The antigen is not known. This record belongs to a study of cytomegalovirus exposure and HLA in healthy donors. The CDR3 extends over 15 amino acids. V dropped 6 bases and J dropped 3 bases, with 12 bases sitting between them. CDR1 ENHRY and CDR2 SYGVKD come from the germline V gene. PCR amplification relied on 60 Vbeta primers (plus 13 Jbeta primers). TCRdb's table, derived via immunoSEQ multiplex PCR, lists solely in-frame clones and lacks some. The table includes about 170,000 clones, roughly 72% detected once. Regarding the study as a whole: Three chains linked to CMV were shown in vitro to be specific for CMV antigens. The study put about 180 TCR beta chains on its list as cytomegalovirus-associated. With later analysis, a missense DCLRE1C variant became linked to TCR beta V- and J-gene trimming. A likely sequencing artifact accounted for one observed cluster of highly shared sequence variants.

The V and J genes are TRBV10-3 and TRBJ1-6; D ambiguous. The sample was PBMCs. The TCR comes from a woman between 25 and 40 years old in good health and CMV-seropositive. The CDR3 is CAIRVGTDYNSPLHF. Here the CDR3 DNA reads TGTGCCATCAGGGTCGGAACAGACTATAATTCACCCCTCCACTTT.